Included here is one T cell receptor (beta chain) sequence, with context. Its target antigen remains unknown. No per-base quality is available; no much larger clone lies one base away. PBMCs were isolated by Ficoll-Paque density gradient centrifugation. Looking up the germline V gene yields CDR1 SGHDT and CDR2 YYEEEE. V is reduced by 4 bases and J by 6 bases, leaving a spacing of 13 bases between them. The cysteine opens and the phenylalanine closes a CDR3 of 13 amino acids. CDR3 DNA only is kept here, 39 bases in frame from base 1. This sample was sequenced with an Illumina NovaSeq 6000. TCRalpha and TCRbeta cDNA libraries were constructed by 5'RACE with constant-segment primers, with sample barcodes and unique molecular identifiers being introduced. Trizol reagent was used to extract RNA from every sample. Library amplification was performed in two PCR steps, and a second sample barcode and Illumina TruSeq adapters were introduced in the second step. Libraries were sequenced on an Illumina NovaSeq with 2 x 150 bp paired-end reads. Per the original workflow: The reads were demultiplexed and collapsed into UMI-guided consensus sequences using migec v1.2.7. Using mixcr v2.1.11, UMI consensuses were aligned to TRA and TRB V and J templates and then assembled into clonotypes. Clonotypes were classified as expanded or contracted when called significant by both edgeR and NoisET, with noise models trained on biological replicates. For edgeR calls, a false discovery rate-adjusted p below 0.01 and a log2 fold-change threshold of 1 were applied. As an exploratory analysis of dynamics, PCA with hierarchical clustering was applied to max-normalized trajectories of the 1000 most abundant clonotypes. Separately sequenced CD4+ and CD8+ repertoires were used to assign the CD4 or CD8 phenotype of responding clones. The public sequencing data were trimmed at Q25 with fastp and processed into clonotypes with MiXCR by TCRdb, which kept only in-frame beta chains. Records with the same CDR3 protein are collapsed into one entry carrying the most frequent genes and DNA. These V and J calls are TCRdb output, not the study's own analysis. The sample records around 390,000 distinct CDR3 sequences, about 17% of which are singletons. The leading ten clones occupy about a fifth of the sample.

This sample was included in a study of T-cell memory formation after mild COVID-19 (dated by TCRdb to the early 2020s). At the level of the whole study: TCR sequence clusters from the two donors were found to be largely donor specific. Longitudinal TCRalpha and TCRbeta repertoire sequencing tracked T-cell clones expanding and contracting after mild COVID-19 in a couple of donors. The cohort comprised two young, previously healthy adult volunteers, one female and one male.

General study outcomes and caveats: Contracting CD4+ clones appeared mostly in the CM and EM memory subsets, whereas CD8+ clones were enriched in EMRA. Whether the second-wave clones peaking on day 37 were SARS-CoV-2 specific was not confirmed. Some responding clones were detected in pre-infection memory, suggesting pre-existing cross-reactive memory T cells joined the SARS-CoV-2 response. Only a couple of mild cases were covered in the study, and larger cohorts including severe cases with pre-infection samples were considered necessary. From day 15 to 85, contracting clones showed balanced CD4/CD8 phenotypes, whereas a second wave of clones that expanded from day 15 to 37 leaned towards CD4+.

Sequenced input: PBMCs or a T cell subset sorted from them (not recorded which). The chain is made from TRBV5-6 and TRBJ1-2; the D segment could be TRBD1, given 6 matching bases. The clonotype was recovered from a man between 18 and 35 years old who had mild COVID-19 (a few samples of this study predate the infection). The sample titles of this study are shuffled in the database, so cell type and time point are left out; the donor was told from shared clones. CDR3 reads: CASSPGQMNGYTF. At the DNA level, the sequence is TGTGCCAGCAGCCCCGGACAGATGAATGGCTACACCTTC.